These 11 T cell receptor beta chains were sequenced from one sample in a study of cytomegalovirus exposure and HLA in healthy donors. The PCR had 60 Vbeta and 13 Jbeta primers. Clones were read by immunoSEQ multiplex PCR, and TCRdb kept only the in-frame ones, dropping some. This table holds approximately 190,000 clones, roughly 80% found once. Sequencing input: PBMCs. These TCRs come from a woman in her late teens or twenties in good health and CMV-seronegative.

This sequence joins TRBV27 and TRBJ2-3; D possibly corresponds to TRBD1 (6 bases). The CDR3 spans 17 residues. Germline V CDR1 and CDR2: MNHEY, SMNVEV (reference sequence). The V end was cut by 5 bases, the J end by 3 bases, with 21 bases between. CDR3 sequence: CASSPSPGGGGTDTQYF. For the CDR3, the DNA is TGTGCCAGCAGTCCCTCCCCCGGTGGGGGCGGGACAGATACGCAGTATTTT.

The chain combines TRBV7-8 with TRBJ2-1, with TRBD2 matching over 13 bases. Germline V gives CDR1 SGHVS, CDR2 FQNEAQ. J was trimmed by 2 bases and V by 5 bases; bases with no gene match: 9. There are 18 residues in the CDR3. The CDR3 DNA is TGTGCCAGCAGCCCCGGACTAGCGGGAGTGAGGACCTACAATGAGCAGTTCTTC. The encoded protein is CASSPGLAGVRTYNEQFF.

This clone was seen only a few times. The genes are TRBV4-1 and TRBJ2-2, with 10 positions matching TRBD2. Losses at the gene ends were 1 base for V and 6 bases for J; bases not matched to a gene: 11. CDR3 length: 18 amino acids. Germline lookup yields CDR1 MGHRA and CDR2 YSYEKL. CDR3 DNA sequence: TGCGCCAGCAGCCAAGGTAGTCTAGCGGGAGAGCCTGCCGGGGAGCTGTTTTTT. It specifies CASSQGSLAGEPAGELFF.

The chain recombines TRBV12-5 with TRBJ2-2; D perhaps matches TRBD2 (5 bases). CDR1 LGHNT and CDR2 FRNRAP come from the germline V gene. The CDR3 extends over 16 amino acids. V was pared by 0 bases and J by 6 bases, with 14 bases between. The CDR3 DNA sequence: TGTGCTAGTGGTTTGGTCCGGGATGGCGGGTCCGGGGAGCTGTTTTTT. Translating gives CASGLVRDGGSGELFF.

The rearrangement uses TRBV5-5 and TRBJ1-2; D possibly corresponds to TRBD1 (6 bases). Trimming took off 7 bases at V and 1 base at J, with 11 bases between the two ends. Germline lookup yields CDR1 SGHKS and CDR2 YYEKEE (reference sequence). The CDR3 runs to 13 residues. The CDR3 is CASLGGDNYGYTF. CDR3 DNA sequence: TGTGCCAGCCTAGGGGGGGATAACTATGGCTACACCTTC.

The CDR3 loop is CASSLVVSGEQYF. DNA of the CDR3: TGCGCCAGCAGCTTGGTGGTTTCCGGCGAGCAGTACTTC. V and J are TRBV5-1 and TRBJ2-7; D uncertain. With 0 bases removed from V and 6 bases from J, the gap between germline ends came to 10 bases. CDR1 SGHRS and CDR2 YFSETQ come from the germline V gene. CDR3 length equals 13 residues.

The CDR3 spells CAWRLDGDNSPLHF. The DNA of the CDR3 is TGTGCCTGGAGGTTGGACGGGGATAATTCACCCCTCCACTTT. The genes are TRBV30 and TRBJ1-6; no reliable D call. The CDR3 is made up of 14 amino acids. Germline V gene data show CDR1 as GTSNPN and CDR2 as SVGIG (reference sequence). Trimming cost V 3 bases and J 5 bases, with 11 bases left between them.

The DNA for the CDR3 is TGTGCCAGCAGTGATACTAGGGGGTTCTCCTACGAGCAGTACTTC. Translating gives CASSDTRGFSYEQYF. The chain joins TRBV6-1 to TRBJ2-7, with a possible D match to TRBD1 (6 bases). This CDR3 has 15 residues. Between the trimmed V and J ends, which lost 3 bases and 0 bases, there was a span of 12 bases. CDR1 MNHNS and CDR2 SASEGT come from the germline V gene.

This chain joins TRBV5-1 and TRBJ2-3; the match to TRBD2 covers 13 bases. Losses at the gene ends were 3 bases for V and 3 bases for J; bases not matched to a gene: 7. This CDR3 is 17 amino acids long. CDR1 SGHRS and CDR2 YFSETQ come from the germline V gene. The CDR3, as DNA: TGCGCCAGCAGCTCCCTCACGACTAGCGGGAGGACAGATACGCAGTATTTT. Protein product: CASSSLTTSGRTDTQYF.

The genes are TRBV15 and TRBJ1-5, with D possibly matching TRBD1 (6 bases). Per the germline V gene, CDR1 is LNHNV and CDR2 is YYDKDF (reference sequence). V lost 0 bases and J 3 bases, leaving 9 bases between the germline ends. This CDR3 is 15 amino acids long. The CDR3 sequence is CATSRDQGINQPQHF. The CDR3 region has the DNA TGTGCCACCAGCAGAGATCAGGGGATCAATCAGCCCCAGCATTTT. Looking up the rest from reference TRBV15 and TRBJ1-5 gives the full variable domain: DAMVIQNPRYQVTQFGKPVTLSCSQTLNHNVMYWYQQKSSQAPKLLFHYYDKDFNNEADTPDNFQSRRPNTSFCFLDIRSPGLGDTAMYLCATSRDQGINQPQHFGDGTRLSIL.

About this clone: This sample includes further DNA sequences coding for the same CDR3. The genes are TRBV9 and TRBJ2-1, with a possible D match to TRBD1 (6 bases). V was clipped by 2 bases and J by 4 bases, with 10 bases between them. CDR3 length: 14 residues. Per the germline V gene, CDR1 is SGDLS and CDR2 is YYNGEE. CDR3 residues: CASSVGAGYNEQFF. DNA of the CDR3: TGTGCCAGCAGCGTGGGGGCCGGGTACAATGAGCAGTTCTTC.